Listed below are T cell receptor beta chains from one sample, sequenced in a study of molecular identifiers for immune sequencing clone quantification. One entry per CDR3 protein results from TCRdb running MiXCR on the PCR reads. The sample has tens of thousands of distinct CDR3 sequences, around 23% seen once. Sequenced input: naive CD8+ T cells from blood, with Jurkat cell RNA spiked in. The receptors shown here come from a human donor in good health. Some libraries in this study had Jurkat cell RNA spiked in. Both conserved end residues are part of each CDR3. D genes are given only for firm matches. The listing skips clone size in some rows; elsewhere it reads once, few, many or a size class.

D	V	J	size	DNA	CDR3
-	TRBV4-1	TRBJ2-2	-	TGCGCCAGCAGCTCACACGAAGGGCCGAACACCGGGGAGCTGTTTTTT	CASSSHEGPNTGELFF
-	TRBV4-2	TRBJ2-7	many	TGTGCCAGCAGCCAAGATCACGGAGCCTACGAGCAGTACTTC	CASSQDHGAYEQYF
-	TRBV20-1	TRBJ1-5	-	TGCAGTGCTAGGGGGAAGGGAGGGTACAATCAGCCCCAGCATTTT	CSARGKGGYNQPQHF
-	TRBV21-1	TRBJ1-1	few	TGTGCCAGCAGACAGGGCTGGAACACTGAAGCTTTCTTT	CASRQGWNTEAFF
TRBD2	TRBV29-1	TRBJ2-1	few	TGCAGCGTTGAAGGGGGGGAGCGGGGCTCCTACAATGAGCAGTTCTTC	CSVEGGERGSYNEQFF
TRBD1	TRBV6-5	TRBJ1-5	many	TGTGCCAGCAGTTACGGGACAGGGAGAAATCAGCCCCAGCATTTT	CASSYGTGRNQPQHF
-	TRBV2	TRBJ2-2	few	TGTGCCAGCAGTGAATTCTCAGAAAATTTGGGCGGGGAGCTGTTTTTT	CASSEFSENLGGELFF
TRBD1	TRBV6-1	TRBJ1-1	many	TGTGCCAGCAGTGAACTAGGGGGCCTAGGCAAGAACACTGAAGCTTTCTTT	CASSELGGLGKNTEAFF
-	TRBV25-1	TRBJ1-2	many	TGTGCCAGCAGTGACAGTCCTCGCTATGGCTACACCTTC	CASSDSPRYGYTF
TRBD1	TRBV19	TRBJ1-1	-	TGTGCCACTGCGCAGGGGGTTACTGAAGCTTTCTTT	CATAQGVTEAFF